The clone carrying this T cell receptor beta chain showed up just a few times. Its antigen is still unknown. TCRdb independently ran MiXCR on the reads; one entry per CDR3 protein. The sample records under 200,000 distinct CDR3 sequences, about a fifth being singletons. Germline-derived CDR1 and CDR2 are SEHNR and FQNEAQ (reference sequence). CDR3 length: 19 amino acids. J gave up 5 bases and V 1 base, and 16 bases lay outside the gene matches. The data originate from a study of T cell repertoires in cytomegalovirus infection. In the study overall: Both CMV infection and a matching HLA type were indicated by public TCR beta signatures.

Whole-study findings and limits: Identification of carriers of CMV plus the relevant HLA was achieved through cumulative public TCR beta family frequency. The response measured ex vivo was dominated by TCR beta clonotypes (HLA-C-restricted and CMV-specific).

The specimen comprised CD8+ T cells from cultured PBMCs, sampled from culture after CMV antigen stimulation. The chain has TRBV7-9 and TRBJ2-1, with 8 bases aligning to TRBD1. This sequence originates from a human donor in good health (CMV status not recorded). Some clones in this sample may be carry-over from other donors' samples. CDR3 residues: CASSLELTGEYSSDNEQFF. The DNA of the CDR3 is TGTGCCAGCAGCTTAGAACTGACAGGGGAATATAGTTCGGACAATGAGCAGTTCTTC.